The clone carrying this T cell receptor beta chain was counted once. Antigen: not known. The data were taken from a study of PD-1 blockade in mismatch repair-deficient tumors. This table comes from immunoSEQ multiplex PCR, and its TCRdb copy is limited to in-frame clones, with some not included. The table shows several thousand clones, with 88% occurring only once. The time point is: approximately 10-day in vitro stimulation with candidate neoantigen peptide 7. The J segment lost 10 bases and the V segment lost 5 bases, leaving 10 bases of the junction unmatched. The germline CDR1 and CDR2 sequences are MDHEN and SYDVKM. The CDR3 length is 15 residues.

The receptor comes from an adult with mismatch repair-deficient cancer. The genes are TRBV28 and TRBJ1-6, with 8 bases that match TRBD1. The sequences come from cells cultured in vitro, collected from a patient treated with pembrolizumab. CDR3 in DNA: TGTGCCAGCAGTCTGCCCGACAGGGGACACTCACCCCTCCACTTT. Protein product: CASSLPDRGHSPLHF.